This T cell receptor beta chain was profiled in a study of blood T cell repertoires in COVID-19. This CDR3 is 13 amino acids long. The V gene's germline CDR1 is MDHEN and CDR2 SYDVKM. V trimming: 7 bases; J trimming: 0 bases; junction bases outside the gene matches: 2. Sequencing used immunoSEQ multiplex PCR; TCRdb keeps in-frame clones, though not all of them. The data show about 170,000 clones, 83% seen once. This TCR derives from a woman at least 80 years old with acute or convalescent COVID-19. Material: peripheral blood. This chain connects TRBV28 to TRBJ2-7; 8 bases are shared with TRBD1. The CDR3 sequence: CASNTGGSYEQYF. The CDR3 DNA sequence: TGTGCCAGCAATACAGGGGGCTCCTACGAGCAGTACTTC. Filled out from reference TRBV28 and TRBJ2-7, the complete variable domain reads DVKVTQSSRYLVKRTGEKVFLECVQDMDHENMFWYRQDPGLGLRLIYFSYDVKMKEKGDIPEGYSVSREKKERFSLILESASTNQTSMYLCASNTGGSYEQYFGPGTRLTVT.